One sample yielded the 24 T cell receptor beta chains listed below, sequenced in a study of identical twins. TCRdb analysed the 5' RACE reads with MiXCR anew, one entry per CDR3 protein. The table records about 1.7 million distinct CDR3 sequences, less than 35% of them present only once. What was sequenced was cord blood. These receptors all come from a newborn girl in good health.

This clonotype was picked up many times. V and J are TRBV29-1 and TRBJ2-1; the match to TRBD2 covers 13 bases. Germline-derived CDR1 and CDR2 are SQVTM and ANQGSEA. J was trimmed by 8 bases and V by 5 bases; bases with no gene match: 6. CDR3 size: 14 residues. The CDR3 DNA is TGCAGCGTTCGGACTAGCGGGAGTGGCTATGAGCAGTTCTTC. Its translation is CSVRTSGSGYEQFF.

This clonotype showed up just a few times. The genes are TRBV6-2 or TRBV6-3 and TRBJ1-1; D is possibly TRBD1 (6 bases). V gave up 6 bases and J gave up 1 base, with 21 bases separating them. The CDR3 totals 17 residues. Germline CDR1 and CDR2: MNHEY and SVGEGT. The CDR3 DNA follows: TGTGCCAGCAGCCCGGGCTACAGGGAGTTGTGGAACACTGAAGCTTTCTTT. Residues: CASSPGYRELWNTEAFF.

The chain employs TRBV20-1 and TRBJ2-2, with TRBD1 identical over 8 bases. Trimming at V came to 4 bases and at J to 5 bases, leaving 3 bases not matched to a gene. This CDR3 region has 13 residues. CDR1 and CDR2 from the germline V gene are DFQATT and SNEGSKA (reference sequence). The CDR3 here is CSATGGATGELFF. In DNA form, the CDR3 reads TGCAGTGCTACAGGGGGCGCAACCGGGGAGCTGTTTTTT.

V usage is TRBV3-1 and J usage is TRBJ2-3; TRBD2 agrees at 7 bases. CDR3 size: 15 residues. Trimming took 3 bases from V and 6 from J; bases not matched to a gene: 9. Germline V gene lookup returns CDR1 LGHDT and CDR2 YNNKEL (reference sequence). The CDR3 spells CASSQGLRLADTQYF. CDR3 in DNA: TGTGCCAGCAGCCAGGGCCTCCGACTAGCCGATACGCAGTATTTT.

Comments on this clonotype: One end of the junction varies from germline; a read error may be responsible. J is TRBJ1-4 and V is TRBV7-8; possible D gene TRBD1, 5 bases. The CDR3 is 17 residues long. CDR1 and CDR2 from the germline V gene are SGHVS and FQNEAQ. Here the CDR3 DNA reads TGTGCTAGCAGCTTTCCCTATCCGACGGGGCGGGGGGAAAAACTGTTTTTT. Translated, it gives CASSFPYPTGRGEKLFF.

The chain links TRBV6-2 or TRBV6-3 to TRBJ2-6; tentative D call: TRBD1 (6 bases). Per the germline V gene, CDR1 is MNHEY and CDR2 is SVGEGT. Between the trimmed V and J ends, which lost 0 bases and 4 bases, there was a span of 13 bases. The CDR3 covers 17 residues. The CDR3 coding sequence is TGTGCCAGCAGTTACTCGCGGACAGAAGCCGGGGCCAACGTCCTGACTTTC. Protein: CASSYSRTEAGANVLTF.

This clonotype was seen a handful of times. The V gene is TRBV29-1, the J gene TRBJ2-7, with D tentatively TRBD1 (7 bases). V was shortened by 0 bases and J by 2 bases, with 11 bases between the two germline ends. The germline gives CDR1 SQVTM, CDR2 ANQGSEA. The CDR3 is 14 residues long. CDR3 DNA sequence: TGCAGCGTTGAAGACGGGGGACAGCCCTACGAGCAGTACTTC. Protein product: CSVEDGGQPYEQYF.

The V and J genes are TRBV12-3 or TRBV12-4 and TRBJ2-3; D tentatively fits TRBD1 or TRBD2 (5 bases each). Trimming took 3 bases from V and 5 from J, leaving 18 bases between them. The CDR3 loop spans 16 amino acids. CDR3 nucleotide sequence: TGTGCCAGCAGTTTCGGGGCCGTTGCGGTGAGAGATACGCAGTATTTT. Protein sequence: CASSFGAVAVRDTQYF.

This clonotype was recorded a few times. The chain carries TRBV10-2 and TRBJ2-3, with 9 bases fitting TRBD2. The CDR3 has 17 amino acids. Per germline, CDR1 WSHSY and CDR2 SAAADI. The V gene end was trimmed by 2 bases and the J gene end by 1 base; junction bases not matched to a gene: 7. The DNA for the CDR3 is TGCGCCAGCAGTGAGGTTCCCTTAGCGGGGGGCACAGATACGCAGTATTTT. Protein sequence: CASSEVPLAGGTDTQYF.

This clonotype was seen a few times. The CDR3 is CSARGLAGDNYNEQFF. The CDR3 DNA reads as TGCAGTGCTAGGGGTCTAGCGGGGGACAACTACAATGAGCAGTTCTTC. This chain links TRBV20-1 with TRBJ2-1; 10 bases are shared with TRBD2. J lost 3 bases, V lost 3 bases, and 8 bases had no gene match. Germline V gene sequence: CDR1 DFQATT, CDR2 SNEGSKA (reference sequence). The CDR3 is 16 residues long.

This clonotype turned up a few times. This chain uses TRBV21-1 with TRBJ2-7. TRBV21-1 is tagged as a pseudogene. The CDR3 contains 15 residues. The DNA of the CDR3 is TGTGCCAGCAGCAAAGCAAATAAGGGTTTCAACGAGCAGTACTTC. It yields the protein CASSKANKGFNEQYF.

As to this clonotype: A read error may account for a junction end that differs from germline. This chain links TRBV7-8 with TRBJ2-7; no clear D gene. The germline V gene has CDR1 SGHVS and CDR2 FQNEAQ. CDR3 length equals 12 residues. CDR3: CASGFGIDEQYF. In nucleotides, the CDR3 is TGTGCCAGCGGCTTTGGGATAGACGAGCAGTACTTC.

The rearrangement uses TRBV14 and TRBJ2-3; TRBD1 might be the D (7 bases). The CDR3 has 17 amino acids. In germline, CDR1 is SGHDN, CDR2 FVKESK. V lost 4 bases and J lost 0, with 17 bases in between. The CDR3 DNA reads TGTGCCAGCAGCCGGACTACAGGGGTTCCTAGCACAGATACGCAGTATTTT. It encodes CASSRTTGVPSTDTQYF.

J is TRBJ2-1 and V is TRBV12-3 or TRBV12-4; TRBD2 aligns across 9 bases. Trimming removed 3 bases from V and 5 bases from J; junction bases left unmatched: 5. The CDR3 sequence is 15 residues long. Written as DNA, the CDR3 is TGTGCCAGCAGTTTCGGCGGGAGGGGGCACAATGAGCAGTTCTTC. Its translation is CASSFGGRGHNEQFF.

In its sample, this clonotype was seen once. V usage is TRBV20-1 and J usage is TRBJ1-1; perhaps TRBD1 as D (5 bases). CDR3 length equals 12 residues. From germline, CDR1 is DFQATT and CDR2 SNEGSKA (reference sequence). The V gene lost 5 bases and the J gene lost 4 bases, with 11 bases spanning the gap. For the CDR3, the DNA is TGCAGTGCTCAGGGTTTAGGCACTGAAGCTTTCTTT. Translation: CSAQGLGTEAFF.

The rearrangement joins TRBV20-1 to TRBJ2-7, with TRBD2 matching over 12 bases. The CDR3 totals 15 residues. Germline V CDR1 and CDR2: DFQATT, SNEGSKA (reference sequence). With V trimmed by 1 base and J by 5 bases, 6 bases remained unmatched. CDR3 in amino acids: CSARGLAGEKDEQYF. The CDR3 DNA follows: TGCAGTGCTAGAGGACTAGCGGGGGAAAAGGACGAGCAGTACTTC.

This clonotype was observed a few times. V gene TRBV5-1 combines with J gene TRBJ1-3; the D gene is possibly TRBD1 (5 bases). The CDR3 covers 15 residues. V lost 0 bases and J 3 bases, leaving 10 bases between the germline ends. Germline values: CDR1 SGHRS, CDR2 YFSETQ. This chain's CDR3 is CASSLARDLGNTIYF. Written as DNA, the CDR3 is TGCGCCAGCAGCTTGGCCCGGGACCTTGGAAACACCATATATTTT. Full variable domain (remainder filled in from reference TRBV5-1 and TRBJ1-3): KAGVTQTPRYLIKTRGQQVTLSCSPISGHRSVSWYQQTPGQGLQFLFEYFSETQRNKGNFPGRFSGRQFSNSRSEMNVSTLELGDSALYLCASSLARDLGNTIYFGEGSWLTVV.

The rearrangement joins TRBV2 to TRBJ1-1; the match to TRBD1 covers 9 bases. CDR3 size: 18 residues. The V and J ends lost 5 bases and 1 base, in that order; junction bases with no gene match: 14. CDR1 and CDR2 (germline): SNHLY, FYNNEI. The CDR3 DNA follows: TGTGCCAGCAGTCATTCCCAGGGACAGGGCCAAGGGAACACTGAAGCTTTCTTT. Protein: CASSHSQGQGQGNTEAFF.

The chain links TRBV28 to TRBJ2-5, with 10 bases matching TRBD2. This CDR3 region has 14 residues. Germline-derived CDR1 and CDR2 are MDHEN and SYDVKM. Trimming took 3 bases from V and 11 from J; bases not matched to a gene: 9. The CDR3 region has the DNA TGTGCCAGCAGTTTCCGAGCGGGAGGGAATGAGCAGTACTTC. This gives the protein CASSFRAGGNEQYF.

The chain employs TRBV4-2 and TRBJ1-6; TRBD1 agrees at 7 bases. The CDR3 runs to 18 residues. V dropped 4 bases and J dropped 6; count of bases not matched to a gene: 15. The germline V gene encodes CDR1 LGHNA and CDR2 YNFKEQ. CDR3: CASSPSWDRLASNSPLHF. Written as DNA, the CDR3 is TGTGCCAGCAGCCCGTCATGGGACAGACTAGCATCTAATTCACCCCTCCACTTT.

This clonotype came up a few times. V is TRBV21-1 and J is TRBJ1-1; the tabulated D call, TRBD1, remains unverified against the DNA. TRBV21-1 is listed as a pseudogene. The CDR3 has 12 residues. CDR3 amino acids: CASSKRQGEAFF. The CDR3 DNA reads as TGTGCCAGCAGCAAACGACAGGGGGAAGCTTTCTTT.

CDR3 in DNA: TGTGCCACCAGTCTAGCGGGAGGTAACACCGGGGAGCTGTTTTTT. Its translation: CATSLAGGNTGELFF. The genes are TRBV24-1 and TRBJ2-2; 11 bases fit TRBD2. In germline, CDR1 is KGHDR, CDR2 SFDVKD. The CDR3 contains 15 residues. J lost 2 bases, V lost 6 bases, and 1 base had no gene match.

This chain connects TRBV5-1 to TRBJ2-3, with a tentative D call TRBD2 (6 bases). There are 18 residues in the CDR3. Per the germline V gene, CDR1 is SGHRS and CDR2 is YFSETQ. V gave up 0 bases and J gave up 1 base, with 18 bases separating them. CDR3 nucleotides: TGCGCCAGCAGCTTGGCCGGTAGCGGAGTTCGAGGCACAGATACGCAGTATTTT. Translation gives CASSLAGSGVRGTDTQYF.

This clonotype came up a few times. The gene calls are TRBV18 and TRBJ2-1, with D perhaps matching TRBD1 or TRBD2 (5 bases each). V lost 0 bases and J 2 bases, leaving 8 bases between the germline ends. The CDR3 has 15 amino acids. Per germline, CDR1 KGHSH and CDR2 LQKENI. DNA for the CDR3: TGTGCCAGCTCACCACCGGGACCGCCCTACAATGAGCAGTTCTTC. This sequence encodes CASSPPGPPYNEQFF.